Below, 15 T cell receptor beta chains from the same sample are listed, as sequenced in a study of control samples from healthy donors and cancer patients. Repertoires were generated with immunoSEQ multiplex PCR, while TCRdb's copy carries only in-frame clones and drops some. The data contain 100,000 to 150,000 clones, roughly 84% of them singletons. Input material: blood. These receptors all come from a man between 18 and 29 years old in good health.

V is TRBV5-1 and J is TRBJ2-1; 15 bases line up with TRBD2. This CDR3 spans 20 amino acids. The V segment lost 4 bases and the J segment 9 bases; nucleotides outside the gene matches: 20. Germline CDR1 is SGHRS and CDR2 is YFSETQ. The CDR3 protein is CASSEDRGPGLAGGNSEQFF. DNA for the CDR3: TGCGCCAGCAGCGAGGACAGGGGACCGGGACTAGCGGGAGGCAACAGTGAGCAGTTCTTC.

This clone is a singleton in its sample. The chain recombines TRBV3-1 (or the pseudogene TRBV3-2) with TRBJ1-2; weak D call: TRBD1 (5 bases). Trimming removed 2 bases at V and 7 bases at J, with 11 bases between. In germline, CDR1 is LGHDT, CDR2 YNNKEL (reference sequence). The CDR3 is made up of 13 amino acids. The CDR3 coding sequence is TGTGCCAGCAGCCAATACGGGGGGGGTGGCTACACCTTC. Its translation: CASSQYGGGGYTF.

The V gene is TRBV18, the J gene TRBJ2-2; weak D call: TRBD1 (6 bases). Germline CDR1 is KGHSH and CDR2 is LQKENI. The CDR3 is made up of 13 amino acids. Trimming took 3 bases from V and 6 from J, leaving 8 bases between them. The CDR3, as DNA: TGTGCCAGCTCACCGACAGGCGCCGGGGAGCTGTTTTTT. It yields the protein CASSPTGAGELFF.

The gene calls are TRBV21-1 and TRBJ2-7; the D call of TRBD2 is as the table states it, not checked on the DNA. TRBV21-1 is tagged as a pseudogene. The CDR3 totals 18 residues. The CDR3 loop is CASSKTSGRPGGIYEQYF. The CDR3 nucleotides are TGTGCCAGCAGCAAGACTAGCGGGAGGCCCGGGGGGATATACGAGCAGTACTTC.

This clone came up a few times. This rearrangement joins TRBV6-6 to TRBJ1-5; no clear D gene. With 8 bases removed from V and 4 bases from J, the gap between germline ends came to 12 bases. Per germline, CDR1 MNHNY and CDR2 SVGAGI (reference sequence). This CDR3 is built from 13 residues. Here the CDR3 DNA reads TGTGCCAGCGTGGCACGGCTAAATCAGCCCCAGCATTTT. This translates into CASVARLNQPQHF.

V usage is TRBV5-4 and J usage is TRBJ2-1, with TRBD2 identical over 12 bases. The CDR3 covers 17 residues. The germline CDR1 and CDR2 sequences are SGHNT and YYREEE (reference sequence). After removal of 4 bases from V and 7 bases from J, the junction contained 12 bases not matched to a gene. The CDR3 DNA reads as TGTGCCAGCAGCCACAAGAGGGGACTAGCGGGTCAGAATGAGCAGTTCTTC. Its protein is CASSHKRGLAGQNEQFF.

This chain joins TRBV5-4 and TRBJ1-1; perhaps TRBD1 as D (5 bases). The CDR3 has 13 residues. V was shortened by 4 bases and J by 9 bases, with 16 bases between the two germline ends. Looked up from germline, CDR1 is SGHNT and CDR2 is YYREEE (reference sequence). The CDR3 region has the DNA TGTGCCAGCAGCGGGGACCGAGAGCATCAAGCTTTCTTT. Its protein product is CASSGDREHQAFF.

The chain employs TRBV9 and TRBJ1-4; unclear D gene. Trimming pared 4 bases from V and 7 bases from J, leaving 17 bases between. Germline CDR1 and CDR2: SGDLS and YYNGEE. The CDR3 runs to 15 residues. The CDR3: CASSPSLDLLEKLFF. The CDR3 DNA is TGTGCCAGCAGCCCGTCCCTAGACCTACTTGAAAAACTGTTTTTT.

The gene calls are TRBV3-1 (or the pseudogene TRBV3-2) and TRBJ2-1; D not certain. This CDR3 contains 11 residues. V was trimmed by 4 bases and J by 7 bases, leaving 5 bases between them. From germline, CDR1 is LGHDT and CDR2 YNNKEL (reference sequence). The CDR3 sequence is CASSRSNEQFF. CDR3 DNA: TGTGCCAGCAGCCGATCGAATGAGCAGTTCTTC.

The rearrangement joins TRBV7-8 to TRBJ1-3; TRBD1 matches 7 bases. From germline, CDR1 is SGHVS and CDR2 FQNEAQ. V was clipped by 0 bases and J by 8 bases; unmatched bases: 7. The CDR3 is 15 amino acids. This chain's CDR3 is CASSLAESDRDTIYF. The CDR3 coding sequence is TGTGCCAGCAGCTTAGCGGAGAGTGACAGGGACACCATATATTTT.

The chain couples TRBV6-1 to TRBJ1-6; 11 bases are shared with TRBD1. The CDR3 runs 16 residues. CDR1 and CDR2 (germline): MNHNS, SASEGT. The V and J ends lost 1 base and 8 bases, in that order; junction bases with no gene match: 4. CDR3 protein: CASSEGRDRGYSPLHF. In DNA form, the CDR3 reads TGTGCCAGCAGTGAAGGCCGGGACAGGGGGTATTCACCCCTCCACTTT.

This chain links TRBV4-1 with TRBJ2-7, with 11 nucleotides matching TRBD1. V lost 6 bases and J lost 5; bases outside the gene matches: 6. Germline CDR1 and CDR2: MGHRA and YSYEKL. The CDR3 length is 14 residues. CDR3 coding DNA: TGCGCCAGCAGTCCCGGGACAGGGGGAGACGAGCAGTACTTC. Amino acid sequence: CASSPGTGGDEQYF.

The rearrangement links TRBV11-2 to TRBJ2-7; D tentatively reads TRBD1 or TRBD2 (6 bases each). This CDR3 region has 15 residues. Germline assignment: CDR1 SGHAT and CDR2 FQNNGV. V was shortened by 2 bases and J by 2 bases, with 13 bases between the two germline ends. CDR3 sequence: CASSLRGPAAYEQYF. The CDR3 DNA is TGTGCCAGCAGCTTACGGGGGCCAGCGGCCTACGAGCAGTACTTC.

The chain links TRBV5-1 to TRBJ2-1; TRBD2 might be the D (5 bases). The CDR3 is made up of 15 amino acids. V was clipped by 0 bases and J by 4 bases, with 11 bases between them. Germline V gene sequence: CDR1 SGHRS, CDR2 YFSETQ. CDR3 sequence: CASSLAVAQYNEQFF. As DNA, the CDR3 is TGCGCCAGCAGCTTGGCGGTAGCGCAATACAATGAGCAGTTCTTC.

V usage is TRBV9 and J usage is TRBJ2-3; no clear D. Germline V CDR1 and CDR2: SGDLS, YYNGEE. CDR3 size: 16 residues. V was pared by 4 bases and J by 0 bases, with 15 bases between. The CDR3 bases are TGTGCCAGCAGCAGTCCACTTGGATCTAGCACAGATACGCAGTATTTT. Amino acid sequence: CASSSPLGSSTDTQYF.